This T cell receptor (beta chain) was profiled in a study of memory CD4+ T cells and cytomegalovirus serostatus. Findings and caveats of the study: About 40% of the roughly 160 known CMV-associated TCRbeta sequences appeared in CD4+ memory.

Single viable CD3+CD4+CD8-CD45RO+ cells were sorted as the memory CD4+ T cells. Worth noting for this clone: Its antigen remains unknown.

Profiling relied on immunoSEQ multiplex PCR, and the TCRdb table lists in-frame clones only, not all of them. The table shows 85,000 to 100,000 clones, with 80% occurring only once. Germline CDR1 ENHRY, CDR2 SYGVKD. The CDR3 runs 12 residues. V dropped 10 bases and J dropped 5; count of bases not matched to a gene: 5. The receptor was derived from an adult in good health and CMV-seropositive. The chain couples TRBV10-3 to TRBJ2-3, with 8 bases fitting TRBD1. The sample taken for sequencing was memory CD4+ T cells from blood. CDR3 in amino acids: CATQGAGDTQYF. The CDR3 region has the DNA TGTGCCACCCAGGGGGCGGGAGATACGCAGTATTTT.